This TCR beta chain came from a study of response to subunit inactivated influenza vaccine. Study-wide points: It was the authors' suggestion that each seasonal influenza vaccination recruits few new T cells.

TCRdb reprocessed the RT-PCR reads via MiXCR and lists one record per CDR3 protein. The data hold a few hundred thousand distinct CDR3 sequences, with about 15% observed a single time. With regard to this clonotype: Antigen specificity is unknown.

This sequence originates from a man aged 45 to 65 who received an inactivated influenza vaccine. Sequenced material: PBMCs from blood, taken roughly 12 days after vaccination.

CDR3 residues: CSARATQTGDTQYF. The CDR3 bases are TGCAGTGCTAGGGCCACCCAGACAGGGGATACGCAGTATTTT. The chain carries TRBV20-1 and TRBJ2-3, with TRBD1 identical over 7 bases. Germline lookup yields CDR1 DFQATT and CDR2 SNEGSKA (reference sequence). This CDR3 has 14 residues. J gave up 6 bases and V 3 bases, and 9 bases lay outside the gene matches.